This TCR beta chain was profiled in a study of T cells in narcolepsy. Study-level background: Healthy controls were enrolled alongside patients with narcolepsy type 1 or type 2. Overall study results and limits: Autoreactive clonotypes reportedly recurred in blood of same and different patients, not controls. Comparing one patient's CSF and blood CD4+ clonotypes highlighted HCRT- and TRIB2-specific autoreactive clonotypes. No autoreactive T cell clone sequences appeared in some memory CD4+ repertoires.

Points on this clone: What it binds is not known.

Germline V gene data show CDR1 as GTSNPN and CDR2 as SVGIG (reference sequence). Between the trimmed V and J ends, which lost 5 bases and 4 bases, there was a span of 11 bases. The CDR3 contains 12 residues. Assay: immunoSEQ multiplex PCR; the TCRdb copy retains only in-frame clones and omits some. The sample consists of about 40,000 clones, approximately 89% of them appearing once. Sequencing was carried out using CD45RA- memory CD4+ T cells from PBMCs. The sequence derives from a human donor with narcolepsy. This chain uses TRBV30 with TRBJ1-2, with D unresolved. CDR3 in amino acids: CAWVGSRYGYTF. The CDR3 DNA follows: TGTGCCTGGGTGGGATCCCGCTATGGCTACACCTTC.